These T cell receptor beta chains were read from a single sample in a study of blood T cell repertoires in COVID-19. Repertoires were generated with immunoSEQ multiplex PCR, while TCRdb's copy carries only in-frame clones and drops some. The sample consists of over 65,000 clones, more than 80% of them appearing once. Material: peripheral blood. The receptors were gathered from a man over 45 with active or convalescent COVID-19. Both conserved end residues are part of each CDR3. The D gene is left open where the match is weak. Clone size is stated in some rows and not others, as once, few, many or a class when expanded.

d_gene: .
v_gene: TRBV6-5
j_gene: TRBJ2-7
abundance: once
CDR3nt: TGTGCCAGCAGCCCGGGAGAATCCCACGAGCAGTACTTC
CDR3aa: CASSPGESHEQYF

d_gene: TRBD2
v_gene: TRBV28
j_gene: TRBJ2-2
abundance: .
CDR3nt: TGTGCCAGCAGACTAGCGGGAAGCACCGGGGAGCTGTTTTTT
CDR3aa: CASRLAGSTGELFF

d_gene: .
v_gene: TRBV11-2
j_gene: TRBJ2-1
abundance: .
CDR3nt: TGTGCCAGCAATCGTGGGGGCGGGAGATCCTACAATGAGCAGTTCTTC
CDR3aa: CASNRGGGRSYNEQFF

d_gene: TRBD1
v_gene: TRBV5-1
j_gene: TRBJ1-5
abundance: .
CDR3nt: TGCGCCAGCAGCCCGGGGACAGGTAGCATGCCCCAGCATTTT
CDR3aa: CASSPGTGSMPQHF

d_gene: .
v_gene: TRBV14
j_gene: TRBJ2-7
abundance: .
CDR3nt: TGTGCCAGCAGCCAAGATCCCCGACAGAATAGTCCCTACGAGCAGTACTTC
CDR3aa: CASSQDPRQNSPYEQYF

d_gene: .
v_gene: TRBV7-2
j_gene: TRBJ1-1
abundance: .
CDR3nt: TGTGCCAGCAGCTCCACAAGGGGCGCGGACACTGAAGCTTTCTTT
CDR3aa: CASSSTRGADTEAFF

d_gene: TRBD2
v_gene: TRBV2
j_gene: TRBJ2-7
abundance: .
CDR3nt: TGTGCCAGCAGGACCTTGCGGGAGTACGAGCAGTACTTC
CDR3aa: CASRTLREYEQYF

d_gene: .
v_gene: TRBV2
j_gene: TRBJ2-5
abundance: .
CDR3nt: TGTGCCAGCAGTGGCGTCCTCCAAGAGACCCAGTACTTC
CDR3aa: CASSGVLQETQYF

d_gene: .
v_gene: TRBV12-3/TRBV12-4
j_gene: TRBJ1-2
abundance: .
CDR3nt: TGTGCCATCCACGGGTCATCTAACTATGGCTACACCTTC
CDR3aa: CAIHGSSNYGYTF

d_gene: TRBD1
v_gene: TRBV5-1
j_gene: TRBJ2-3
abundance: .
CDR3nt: TGCGCCAGCAGCTCAGATATGTTTGGGACAGTATCCACAGATACGCAGTATTTT
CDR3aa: CASSSDMFGTVSTDTQYF

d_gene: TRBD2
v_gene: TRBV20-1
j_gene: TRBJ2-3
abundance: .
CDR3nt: TGCAGTGCTAGTCCAGGACTAGCGGGAGGGGGAGATACGCAGTATTTT
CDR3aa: CSASPGLAGGGDTQYF

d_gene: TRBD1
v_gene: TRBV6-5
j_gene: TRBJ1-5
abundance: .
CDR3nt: TGTGCCAGCAGTTCCAGACAGGGGGCCGTCAATCAGCCCCAGCATTTT
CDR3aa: CASSSRQGAVNQPQHF

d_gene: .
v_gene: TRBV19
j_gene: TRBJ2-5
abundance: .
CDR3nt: TGTGCCAGTAGTGCAACAGGGTCTAAAGAGACCCAGTACTTC
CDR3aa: CASSATGSKETQYF

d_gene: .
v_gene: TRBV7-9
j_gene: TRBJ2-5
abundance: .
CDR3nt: TGTGCCAGCAGCCCGGACTACCAAGAGACCCAGTACTTC
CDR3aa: CASSPDYQETQYF

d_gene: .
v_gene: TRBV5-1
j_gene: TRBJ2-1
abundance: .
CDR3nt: TGCGCCAGCAGCTCCTCCCGTCTTCCAGGGATTGAGCAGTTCTTC
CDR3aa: CASSSSRLPGIEQFF

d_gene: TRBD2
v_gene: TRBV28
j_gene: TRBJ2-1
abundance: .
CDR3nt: TGTGCCAGCTTAGGAAGGGGACTAGCGGTATATGAGCAGTTCTTC
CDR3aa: CASLGRGLAVYEQFF

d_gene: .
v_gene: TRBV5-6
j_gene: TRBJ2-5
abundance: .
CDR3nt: TGTGCCAGCAGCACCGGCCAAGAGACCCAGTACTTC
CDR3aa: CASSTGQETQYF

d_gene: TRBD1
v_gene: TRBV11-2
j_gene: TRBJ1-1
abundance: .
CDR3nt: TGTGCCAGCAGCTTAGATATAGGGGGCAGGACTGAAGCTTTCTTT
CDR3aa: CASSLDIGGRTEAFF

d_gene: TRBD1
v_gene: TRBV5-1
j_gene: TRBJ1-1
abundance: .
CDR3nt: TGCGCCAGCAGCTTGGCGGGACAGGGGGCTGAAGCTTTCTTT
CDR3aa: CASSLAGQGAEAFF

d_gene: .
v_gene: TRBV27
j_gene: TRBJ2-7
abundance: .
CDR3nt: TGTGCCAGCAGTTTATCTAGGGGGGAGGGCTACGAGCAGTACTTC
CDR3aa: CASSLSRGEGYEQYF

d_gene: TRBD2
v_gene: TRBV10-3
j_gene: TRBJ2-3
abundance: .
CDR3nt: TGTGCCATCAGTCTCACTAGCGGGGGCTCGGATACGCAGTATTTT
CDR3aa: CAISLTSGGSDTQYF

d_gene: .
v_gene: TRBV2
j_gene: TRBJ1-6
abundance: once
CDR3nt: TGTGCCAGCACTGTGACAGGCTTCAATTCACCCCTCCACTTT
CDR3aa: CASTVTGFNSPLHF

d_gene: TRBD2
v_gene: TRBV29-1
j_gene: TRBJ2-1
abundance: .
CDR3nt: TGCAGCGTTGGTGTCAGGGGTACTAGCGGGTTTACCTACAATGAGCAGTTCTTC
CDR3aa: CSVGVRGTSGFTYNEQFF

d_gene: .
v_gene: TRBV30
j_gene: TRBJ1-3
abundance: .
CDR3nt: TGTGCCTGGAGCCTAGGTGGGGAGGGGAAGCTTGCGGCCATATATTTT
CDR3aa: CAWSLGGEGKLAAIYF

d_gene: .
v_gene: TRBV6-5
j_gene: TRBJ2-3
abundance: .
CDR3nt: TGTGCCAGCACGTTGGGGGCCCGCACAGATACGCAGTATTTT
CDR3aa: CASTLGARTDTQYF

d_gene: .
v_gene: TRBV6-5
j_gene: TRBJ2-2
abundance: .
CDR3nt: TGTGCCAGCAGAAAGACAAGGAACACCGGGGAGCTGTTTTTT
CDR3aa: CASRKTRNTGELFF

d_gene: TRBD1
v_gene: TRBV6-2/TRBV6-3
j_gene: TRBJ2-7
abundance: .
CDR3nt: TGTGCCAGCAGTTACACACCGGGACAGGGGTCCGAGCAGTACTTC
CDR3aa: CASSYTPGQGSEQYF

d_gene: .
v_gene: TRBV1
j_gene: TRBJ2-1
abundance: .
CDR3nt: TGCACCAGCAGCCAAGAGTGCAGGGGAGACTACAATGAGCAGTTCTTC
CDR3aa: CTSSQECRGDYNEQFF

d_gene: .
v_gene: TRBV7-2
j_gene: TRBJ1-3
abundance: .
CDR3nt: TGTGCCAGCAGCGACCGATGGGGGGGGGCTGGAAACACCATATATTTT
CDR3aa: CASSDRWGGAGNTIYF

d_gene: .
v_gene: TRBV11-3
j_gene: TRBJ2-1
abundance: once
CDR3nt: TGTGCCAGCAGTTCAGGGGTCGGTTTTGGAATGAAGCAGTTCTTC
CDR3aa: CASSSGVGFGMKQFF

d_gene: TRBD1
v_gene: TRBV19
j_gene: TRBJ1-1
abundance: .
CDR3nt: TGTGCCAGTACTAAATTAAAGGGACAGGCGAACACTGAAGCTTTCTTT
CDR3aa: CASTKLKGQANTEAFF

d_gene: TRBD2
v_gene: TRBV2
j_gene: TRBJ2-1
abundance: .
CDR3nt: TGTGCCAGCAGTTTCGGGACTAGCGGGTACAATGAGCAGTTCTTC
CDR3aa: CASSFGTSGYNEQFF

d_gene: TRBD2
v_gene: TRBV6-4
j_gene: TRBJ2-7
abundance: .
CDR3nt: TGTGCCAGCAGTGACATTCGGGGGACTAGCGGGTGGGACCCCTCCTCCTACGAGCAGTACTTC
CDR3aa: CASSDIRGTSGWDPSSYEQYF

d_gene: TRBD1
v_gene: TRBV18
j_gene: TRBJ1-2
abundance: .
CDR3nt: TGTGCCAGCTCACCACCGACAGGGGGTTCTAACTATGGCTACACCTTC
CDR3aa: CASSPPTGGSNYGYTF

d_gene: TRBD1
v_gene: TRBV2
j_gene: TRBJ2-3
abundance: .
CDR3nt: TGTGCCAGCAGTAGGGACAGGGGGCGAGATACGCAGTATTTT
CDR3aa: CASSRDRGRDTQYF

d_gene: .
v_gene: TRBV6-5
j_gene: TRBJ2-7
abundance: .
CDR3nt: TGTGCCACAAGCAAGGGGTCACAGCAGTACTTC
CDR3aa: CATSKGSQQYF

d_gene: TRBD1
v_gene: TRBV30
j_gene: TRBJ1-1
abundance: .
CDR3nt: TGTGCCTGGAGTGTAGGGGGCCGGACTGAAGCTTTCTTT
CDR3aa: CAWSVGGRTEAFF